Described below is a single T cell receptor beta chain sequence and its context. No antigen is known for it. The data were obtained in a study of blood T cells in healthy people across ages. Whole-study results and caveats: While age rose, TCR beta diversity per million T cells dropped in a roughly linear way.

The sample providers were healthy Caucasian people from Russia, aged roughly 6 to 90. The authors extracted at least 6 micrograms of total RNA per sample. It was with a sample-barcoded 5' primer and a J-beta primer mix that a second PCR of roughly 7 to 12 cycles was run. A template-switch adaptor containing 12 random nucleotides labeled each cDNA molecule. TCRdb fed the 5' RACE reads into MiXCR, producing one record per CDR3 protein. Among about 900,000 distinct CDR3 sequences, less than 80% were seen once, and the ten largest hold 25% to 30%. CDR1 and CDR2 (germline): MNHEY, SMNVEV (reference sequence). The germline V and J ends were trimmed by 10 bases and 2 bases, with 15 bases remaining between them. This CDR3 spans 13 amino acids.

Sequencing input: blood. The receptor was isolated from a man aged 30 to 45 in good health. The chain recombines TRBV27 with TRBJ2-7; D remains ambiguous. The CDR3, as DNA: TGTGCCACTACGGGCTCGTTCACCTACGAGCAGTACTTC. It codes for CATTGSFTYEQYF.